This T cell receptor (beta chain) was observed in a study of blood T cell repertoires in COVID-19. Study overall: Samples taken during acute and convalescent COVID-19 were collected in the United States, Italy and Spain. Sample material is recorded as cDNA or gDNA derived from T cells, B-cell-depleted T cells, or PBMCs.

How the authors handled the data: Researchers report that nucleated cell counts were estimated from reference gene primer amplification. Sequencing was performed with immunoSEQ multiplex PCR; in TCRdb, only in-frame clones are kept and a portion is missing. For V, J and clone size, that table is used; D and trimming come from the DNA. The data contain more than 75,000 clones, 88% of them singletons. Sequenced input: peripheral blood. This clonotype was sampled from a woman aged 70-85 years with acute or convalescent COVID-19.

The chain's CDR3 is CASSRQGWDTEAFF. The CDR3 nucleotides read TGCGCCAGCAGCCGACAGGGATGGGACACTGAAGCTTTCTTT. This chain joins TRBV4-1 and TRBJ1-1; 7 nucleotides agree with TRBD1. This CDR3 spans 14 amino acids. Germline CDR1 MGHRA, CDR2 YSYEKL. V trimming: 4 bases; J trimming: 3 bases; junction bases outside the gene matches: 5.